These T cell receptor beta chains were read from a single sample in a study of STAT5B mutations in CD4+ large granular lymphocyte leukemia. Only in-frame clones appear in the TCRdb table, and some are missing; sequencing was by immunoSEQ multiplex PCR. The sample contains about 23,000 clones, 79% of which appear only once. Sequenced: CD4+ T cells from blood buffy coats. These receptors originate from a human donor in good health. CDR3s leave out the opening cysteine and the closing phenylalanine or tryptophan.

v_call: TRBV4-2; cdr3_aa: ASSLGLAEDYEQF
v_call: TRBV28; cdr3_aa: ASKQGLTSPLH
v_call: TRBV11-3; cdr3_aa: ASRRKRGTANSNTGELF
v_call: TRBV5-4; cdr3_aa: ASSLSLGEGANTEAF
v_call: TRBV11-3; cdr3_aa: ASSQPGQVYNEQF
v_call: TRBV5-1; cdr3_aa: ASSLQGFGQETQY
v_call: TRBV10-3; cdr3_aa: AIRDRDRGIYEQY
v_call: TRBV5-6; cdr3_aa: ASSLEGFEQY
v_call: TRBV2; cdr3_aa: ASSKNPVGASNEQF
v_call: TRBV10-3; cdr3_aa: ATYDRRLNSPLH
v_call: TRBV6-6; cdr3_aa: ASTRVGGSGEQF
v_call: TRBV7-9; cdr3_aa: ASSQIRGGETQY
v_call: TRBV2; cdr3_aa: ASNYLVGEQY
v_call: TRBV29-1; cdr3_aa: SVAGGAGSTDTQY
v_call: TRBV11-3; cdr3_aa: ASSLRTDEKLF
v_call: TRBV2; cdr3_aa: ASNRDNQANQPQH
v_call: TRBV11-2; cdr3_aa: ASSFQNEQF
v_call: TRBV5-1; cdr3_aa: ASSGDDRAKTQY
v_call: TRBV2; cdr3_aa: ASRAGTAQQETQY
v_call: TRBV6-4; cdr3_aa: ASSDQTGGEQF
v_call: TRBV7-8; cdr3_aa: ASRQGVTGGYGYT
v_call: TRBV19; cdr3_aa: ASSIGASGSSSTDTQY
v_call: TRBV13; cdr3_aa: ASSFPGMDTEAF
v_call: TRBV5-4; cdr3_aa: ASSLKQGMSETQY
v_call: TRBV6-1; cdr3_aa: ATTLGLNNEQF
v_call: TRBV11-1; cdr3_aa: ASSSYRGGSYEQY
v_call: TRBV6-1; cdr3_aa: ASSESIRGAGNIQY
v_call: TRBV9; cdr3_aa: ASSVGPETEAF
v_call: TRBV28; cdr3_aa: ASSTGQGGNTEAF
v_call: TRBV5-1; cdr3_aa: ASSLDRGDEQF
v_call: TRBV6-6; cdr3_aa: ASSLQGNGYT
v_call: TRBV7-9; cdr3_aa: ASSSRGRTGDFETQY
v_call: TRBV9; cdr3_aa: ASQERRDEKLF
v_call: TRBV28; cdr3_aa: ASSHRQGSPRATGELF
v_call: TRBV10-3; cdr3_aa: AISESTAPYEQY
v_call: TRBV5-6; cdr3_aa: ASSRPRQISYEQY
v_call: TRBV11-3; cdr3_aa: ASSPRQGGHYGYT